This TCR beta chain comes out of a study of T cells in Graves' hyperthyroidism and ophthalmopathy. Regions amplified from RNA transcripts were the TCR beta CDR3 regions. First-round RT-PCR targeting the TCR CDR3 was performed with the HTBI primer set. TCRdb fed the multiplex PCR reads into MiXCR, producing one record per CDR3 protein. The table shows 360,000 or so distinct CDR3 sequences, with approximately 19% occurring only once. The CDR3 is 14 residues long. V was shortened by 5 bases and J by 6 bases, with 16 bases between the two germline ends. CDR1 is SGHTA and CDR2 is FQGNSA in the germline V gene. Diagnoses were made from clinical symptoms, serum measures (thyroxine and TRAb), thyroid ultrasound and orbital computed tomography. This sample holds PBMCs from approximately 10 ml fresh peripheral blood. Study conclusions and caveats: Most thyroid clonotypes expanded above 0.001 were also detected in blood. In validation, the model predicted ophthalmopathy. These predictions came a median about 6.8 months before onset.

This clonotype has a count of ten or more. What it binds is not known. The source material was blood. This TCR was recovered from a woman aged 18-35 years with Graves' hyperthyroidism. The gene calls are TRBV7-2 and TRBJ1-2; weak D call: TRBD1 (5 bases). The CDR3 DNA reads TGTGCCAGCAGCCGACTCCAGGGCCGGGATGGCTACACCTTC. Its protein product is CASSRLQGRDGYTF. The full variable domain, with the rest looked up from reference TRBV7-2 and TRBJ1-2, is GAGVSQSPSNKVTEKGKDVELRCDPISGHTALYWYRQSLGQGLEFLIYFQGNSAPDKSGLPSDRFSAERTGGSVSTLTIQRTQQEDSAVYLCASSRLQGRDGYTFGSGTRLTVV.